This T cell receptor beta chain was found in a study of identical twins. Whole-study findings and limits: There were fewer insertions in abundant cord blood beta clonotypes, but memory repertoires showed no such pattern. Zero-insertion analyses might be partly confounded by invariant T cells like MAIT and iNKT.

Template switching added a universal primer site, and cDNA bore unique molecular identifiers. TCRdb processed the 5' RACE reads anew with MiXCR; each CDR3 protein has one entry. The table includes 250,000 to 350,000 distinct CDR3 sequences, roughly 9% detected once. There are many counts of this clonotype. Its antigen is not known. The V and J ends lost 6 bases and 7 bases respectively, with 13 bases between them. CDR3 length equals 12 residues. Germline CDR1 reads MNHEY; CDR2 reads SVGEGT. The data also belong to a second study, concerning yellow fever vaccine responses in identical twins.

Input material: CD8+ T cells sorted from blood. The genes are TRBV6-2 or TRBV6-3 and TRBJ2-7; D not resolved. The sequence derives from a woman under 30 in good health. The CDR3 DNA sequence: TGTGCCAGCAGGAGCCTAGGGTATGAGCAGTACTTC. Translated, it gives CASRSLGYEQYF.